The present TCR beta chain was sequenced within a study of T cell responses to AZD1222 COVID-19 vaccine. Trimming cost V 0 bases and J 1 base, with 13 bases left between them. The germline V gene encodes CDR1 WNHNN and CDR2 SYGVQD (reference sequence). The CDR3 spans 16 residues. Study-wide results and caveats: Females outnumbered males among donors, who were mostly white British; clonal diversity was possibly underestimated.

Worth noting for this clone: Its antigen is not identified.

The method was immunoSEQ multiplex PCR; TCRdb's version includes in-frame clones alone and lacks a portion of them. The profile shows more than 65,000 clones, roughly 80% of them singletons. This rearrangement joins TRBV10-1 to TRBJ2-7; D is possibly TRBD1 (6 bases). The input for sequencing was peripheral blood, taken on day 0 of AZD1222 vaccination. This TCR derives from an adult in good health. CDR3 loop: CASSESQGESSYEQYF. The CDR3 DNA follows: TGCGCCAGCAGTGAGTCACAGGGAGAAAGTTCCTACGAGCAGTACTTC.